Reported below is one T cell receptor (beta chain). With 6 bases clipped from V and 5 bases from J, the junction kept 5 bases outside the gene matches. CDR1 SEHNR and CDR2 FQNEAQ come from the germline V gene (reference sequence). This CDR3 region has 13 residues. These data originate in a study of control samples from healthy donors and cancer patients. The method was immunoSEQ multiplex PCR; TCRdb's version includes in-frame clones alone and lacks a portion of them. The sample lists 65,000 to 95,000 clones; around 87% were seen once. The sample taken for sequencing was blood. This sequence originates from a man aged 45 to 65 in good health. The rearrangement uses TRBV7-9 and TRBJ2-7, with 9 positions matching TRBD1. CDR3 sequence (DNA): TGTGCCAGCAGAAGTACAGGGGGCCACGAGCAGTACTTC. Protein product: CASRSTGGHEQYF.